This passage covers 29 T cell receptor beta chains from one sample sequenced in a study of blood T cell repertoires in COVID-19. Data came from immunoSEQ multiplex PCR; TCRdb stores just in-frame clones and leaves some out. The sample lists about 84,000 clones, approximately 86% occurring once. What was sequenced was peripheral blood. Every receptor here comes from an elderly man with active or convalescent COVID-19.

The chain has TRBV5-1 and TRBJ1-1; D gene unclear. CDR3 length: 13 amino acids. The germline V and J ends were trimmed by 3 bases and 5 bases, with 11 bases remaining between them. The V gene's germline CDR1 is SGHRS and CDR2 YFSETQ. CDR3 residues: CASSYTRETEAFF. In DNA form, the CDR3 reads TGCGCCAGCAGCTATACGAGGGAAACTGAAGCTTTCTTT.

The CDR3 DNA reads TGTGCCAGCAGCAGGGACAGGGACTACGAGCAGTACTTC. This codes for CASSRDRDYEQYF. The chain is built from TRBV7-2 and TRBJ2-7, with 9 nucleotides matching TRBD1. V was pared by 5 bases and J by 3 bases, with 2 bases of the junction left unmatched. The CDR3 length is 13 residues. In germline, CDR1 is SGHTA, CDR2 FQGNSA.

The J gene is TRBJ1-6, the V gene TRBV9, with D hard to call. This CDR3 contains 15 residues. Per germline, CDR1 SGDLS and CDR2 YYNGEE. Trimming cost V 0 bases and J 5 bases, with 9 bases left between them. This chain's CDR3 is CASSVASGNNSPLHF. CDR3 DNA: TGTGCCAGCAGCGTAGCCAGCGGTAATAATTCACCCCTCCACTTT.

The chain links TRBV3-1 (or the pseudogene TRBV3-2) to TRBJ1-2; D unclear. Germline CDR1 is LGHDT and CDR2 is YNNKEL (reference sequence). CDR3 length: 14 residues. V lost 6 bases to trimming and J lost 5 bases, with 16 bases between them. The CDR3 spells CASSSQVANYGYTF. CDR3 sequence (DNA): TGTGCCAGCAGTAGTCAGGTAGCGAATTATGGCTACACCTTC.

This clone was found once. V usage is TRBV9 and J usage is TRBJ1-2; no reliable D call. CDR3 length: 12 amino acids. Trimming removed 4 bases at V and 8 bases at J, with 12 bases between. Germline-derived CDR1 and CDR2 are SGDLS and YYNGEE. CDR3 sequence (DNA): TGTGCCAGCAGCCCAGACCTGAGGGGCTACACCTTC. Amino acid sequence: CASSPDLRGYTF.

The V and J genes are TRBV10-3 and TRBJ1-2, with D tentatively TRBD1 (6 bases). The ends were cut back, 4 bases at V and 4 bases at J, with 13 bases in the middle. Germline loops: CDR1 ENHRY, CDR2 SYGVKD. The CDR3 contains 14 residues. CDR3 in amino acids: CAISADSTGYGYTF. DNA for the CDR3: TGTGCCATCAGTGCGGACAGTACGGGCTATGGCTACACCTTC.

The CDR3 loop reads CASSLGAGGLETQYF. The DNA of the CDR3 is TGTGCCAGCAGCTTAGGAGCGGGAGGTCTAGAGACCCAGTACTTC. The chain recombines TRBV11-3 with TRBJ2-5; 9 bases line up with TRBD2. V gave up 1 base and J gave up 4 bases; unmatched junction bases: 4. This CDR3 is 15 amino acids long. The V gene's germline CDR1 is SGHNT and CDR2 YENEEA.

This chain uses TRBV9 with TRBJ2-7; 9 bases match TRBD2. J lost 5 bases, V lost 3 bases, and 9 bases had no gene match. Germline V lookup: CDR1 SGDLS, CDR2 YYNGEE. The CDR3 is 15 residues long. CDR3 DNA: TGTGCCAGCAGCGGTCCCGGGACTAGCCCCGACGAGCAGTACTTC. Amino acid sequence: CASSGPGTSPDEQYF.

CDR3 amino acids: CASSPTSGSFYEQFF. CDR3 nucleotides: TGTGCCAGCAGCCCGACTAGCGGGAGTTTTTATGAGCAGTTCTTC. V usage is TRBV9 and J usage is TRBJ2-1; 12 positions match TRBD2. CDR1 and CDR2 from the germline V gene are SGDLS and YYNGEE. CDR3 length: 15 amino acids. V lost 4 bases to trimming and J lost 8 bases; unmatched junction nucleotides: 7. Looking up the rest from reference TRBV9 and TRBJ2-1 gives the full variable domain: DSGVTQTPKHLITATGQRVTLRCSPRSGDLSVYWYQQSLDQGLQFLIQYYNGEERAKGNILERFSAQQFPDLHSELNLSSLELGDSALYFCASSPTSGSFYEQFFGPGTRLTVL.

This clone occurred a few times. The DNA of the CDR3 is TGTGCCGCCACCCGAGATCAATCTCCTGAAGCTTTCTTT. Translated: CAATRDQSPEAFF. The chain links TRBV28 to TRBJ1-1; D is unresolved. Between the trimmed V and J ends, which lost 11 bases and 6 bases, there was a span of 19 bases. The CDR3 consists of 13 residues. Per germline, CDR1 MDHEN and CDR2 SYDVKM.

In its sample, this clone was seen once. The V gene is TRBV19, the J gene TRBJ2-6; the D is unclear. CDR3 size: 15 residues. The V and J ends lost 5 bases and 3 bases respectively, with 11 bases between them. Germline V gene lookup returns CDR1 LNHDA and CDR2 SQIVND (reference sequence). The chain's CDR3 is CASSGGGFGANVLTF. In DNA form, the CDR3 reads TGTGCCAGTAGTGGCGGTGGGTTTGGGGCCAACGTCCTGACTTTC.

This chain connects TRBV4-1 to TRBJ1-1, with D perhaps TRBD1 (6 bases). The CDR3 loop spans 17 amino acids. Looked up from germline, CDR1 is MGHRA and CDR2 is YSYEKL. The ends were cut back, 6 bases at V and 3 bases at J, with 23 bases in the middle. DNA of the CDR3: TGCGCCAGCAGTCCAAATCTAGCAGGGGCGTGGGACACTGAAGCTTTCTTT. This translates into CASSPNLAGAWDTEAFF.

The V and J genes are TRBV18 and TRBJ1-2; D perhaps matches TRBD1 (6 bases). Germline CDR1 and CDR2: KGHSH and LQKENI. The CDR3 contains 13 residues. Trimming cost V 2 bases and J 8 bases, with 12 bases left between them. The CDR3 is CASSPGQGIGYTF. As DNA, the CDR3 is TGTGCCAGCTCACCAGGGCAGGGGATCGGCTACACCTTC.

This clone was observed a few times. This chain joins TRBV7-2 and TRBJ2-5, with 11 bases matching TRBD2. Germline V gene data show CDR1 as SGHTA and CDR2 as FQGNSA. This CDR3 spans 14 amino acids. With 2 bases clipped from V and 4 bases from J, the junction kept 0 bases outside the gene matches. The CDR3 nucleotides read TGTGCCAGCAGCTTACTAGCGGGAGGAGAGACCCAGTACTTC. Amino acids: CASSLLAGGETQYF.

V usage is TRBV27 and J usage is TRBJ2-7, with 8 bases fitting TRBD2. The CDR3 is made up of 13 amino acids. Germline V gives CDR1 MNHEY, CDR2 SMNVEV (reference sequence). With 4 bases clipped from V and 6 bases from J, the junction kept 5 bases outside the gene matches. As DNA, the CDR3 is TGTGCCAGCAGTTACCCGGGACTAGGCGAGCAGTACTTC. It is translated as CASSYPGLGEQYF.

The rearrangement uses TRBV5-1 and TRBJ2-2; 10 bases are shared with TRBD1. The length of the CDR3 is 16 residues. CDR1 and CDR2 from the germline V gene are SGHRS and YFSETQ. V gave up 1 base and J gave up 6 bases; unmatched junction bases: 6. This CDR3 is CASSLSGTGEAGELFF. The CDR3 DNA follows: TGCGCCAGCAGCTTGTCCGGGACAGGGGAGGCCGGGGAGCTGTTTTTT.

This clone was seen only a few times. The V and J genes are TRBV18 and TRBJ2-1, with 11 bases identical to TRBD1. Per the germline V gene, CDR1 is KGHSH and CDR2 is LQKENI. The length of the CDR3 is 12 residues. J was trimmed by 11 bases and V by 6 bases; bases with no gene match: 3. For the CDR3, the DNA is TGTGCCAGCTCCCTGGACAGGGGGCAGCAGTTCTTC. It yields the protein CASSLDRGQQFF. The whole variable domain, remainder taken from reference TRBV18 and TRBJ2-1, is NAGVMQNPRHLVRRRGQEARLRCSPMKGHSHVYWYRQLPEEGLKFMVYLQKENIIDESGMPKERFSAEFPKEGPSILRIQQVVRGDSAAYFCASSLDRGQQFFGPGTRLTVL.

The chain has TRBV5-5 and TRBJ1-6; no clear D gene. The length of the CDR3 is 14 residues. V lost 4 bases and J lost 12, with 17 bases in between. Germline-derived CDR1 and CDR2 are SGHKS and YYEKEE (reference sequence). CDR3 protein: CASSGRTGSLPLHF. The CDR3 nucleotides are TGTGCCAGCAGCGGACGGACGGGGAGTTTACCCCTCCACTTT.

This clone was seen only a few times. The V call is TRBV9, the J call TRBJ1-1; 8 bases are a match to TRBD1. Trimming cost V 2 bases and J 0 bases; bases outside gene matches: 6. This CDR3 has 16 residues. Germline lookup yields CDR1 SGDLS and CDR2 YYNGEE. For the CDR3, the DNA is TGTGCCAGCAGCGTGGGGACAGGACAACTGAACACTGAAGCTTTCTTT. This gives the protein CASSVGTGQLNTEAFF.

The chain combines TRBV7-2 with TRBJ2-7, with D unclear. The germline CDR1 and CDR2 sequences are SGHTA and FQGNSA. Trimming took off 5 bases at V and 3 bases at J, with 14 bases between the two ends. There are 14 residues in the CDR3. For the CDR3, the DNA is TGTGCCAGCAGCCCTGACACTGGTGTCTACGAGCAGTACTTC. Translating gives CASSPDTGVYEQYF. The full variable domain, in which reference TRBV7-2 and TRBJ2-7 provide the parts outside the CDR3, is GAGVSQSPSNKVTEKGKDVELRCDPISGHTALYWYRQSLGQGLEFLIYFQGNSAPDKSGLPSDRFSAERTGGSVSTLTIQRTQQEDSAVYLCASSPDTGVYEQYFGPGTRLTVT.

This chain uses TRBV28 with TRBJ1-6; D is unclear. CDR3 size: 13 residues. CDR1 is MDHEN and CDR2 is SYDVKM in the germline V gene. V lost 6 bases and J lost 5, with 8 bases in between. CDR3 amino acids: CASRTQNNSPLHF. The CDR3 coding sequence is TGTGCCAGCAGAACACAGAATAATTCACCCCTCCACTTT.

The chain carries TRBV24-1 and TRBJ2-5; D is perhaps TRBD2 (5 bases). The germline CDR1 and CDR2 sequences are KGHDR and SFDVKD. The V and J ends lost 5 bases and 4 bases respectively, with 10 bases between them. This CDR3 has 13 residues. The CDR3 nucleotides read TGTGCCACCAGTGTATCGGGGATAGAGACCCAGTACTTC. It is translated as CATSVSGIETQYF.

The chain carries TRBV14 and TRBJ2-5; 8 bases match TRBD1. The CDR3 sequence is 13 residues long. Germline CDR1 reads SGHDN; CDR2 reads FVKESK. Trimming took 3 bases from V and 6 from J; bases not matched to a gene: 3. The CDR3 region has the DNA TGTGCCAGCAGCCAGGACAGGGCGCAGACCCAGTACTTC. The encoded protein is CASSQDRAQTQYF.

CDR3 coding DNA: TGTGCCAGCAGCCCGAGTCGAGGCCGAACCACAGATACGCAGTATTTT. Translated: CASSPSRGRTTDTQYF. This chain links TRBV6-2 or TRBV6-3 with TRBJ2-3; D gene unclear. V dropped 6 bases and J dropped 2 bases, with 18 bases sitting between them. CDR3 length: 16 residues. Germline V CDR1 and CDR2: MNHEY, SVGEGT.

The chain couples TRBV27 to TRBJ2-7, with a tentative D call TRBD1 (6 bases). Between the trimmed V and J ends, which lost 9 bases and 5 bases, there was a span of 20 bases. Looked up from germline, CDR1 is MNHEY and CDR2 is SMNVEV (reference sequence). CDR3 length equals 14 residues. The CDR3 coding sequence is TGTGCCAGGAAAATATCAGGGGTTTGGGACGAGCAGTACTTC. Protein product: CARKISGVWDEQYF.

The CDR3 DNA sequence: TGCAGTGCTAGTTCTCCCAGCACAGATACGCAGTATTTT. The encoded protein is CSASSPSTDTQYF. V usage is TRBV20-1 and J usage is TRBJ2-3; no firm D call. V lost 3 bases, J lost 0 bases, and 7 bases lay in between. CDR3 size: 13 residues. Looked up from germline, CDR1 is DFQATT and CDR2 is SNEGSKA (reference sequence).

This chain joins TRBV4-1 and TRBJ2-5; tentatively, D is TRBD2 (5 bases). The CDR3 has 13 amino acids. Germline-derived CDR1 and CDR2 are MGHRA and YSYEKL. V dropped 0 bases and J dropped 3 bases, with 5 bases sitting between them. The CDR3 here is CASSQEREETQYF. In nucleotides, the CDR3 is TGCGCCAGCAGCCAAGAGAGGGAAGAGACCCAGTACTTC.

The CDR3 here is CASKGLAGGAAQYF. The CDR3 DNA sequence: TGTGCCAGTAAGGGACTAGCGGGAGGGGCTGCGCAGTATTTT. The chain combines TRBV2 with TRBJ2-3; 16 bases map to TRBD2. The CDR3 is 14 residues long. Germline V gene data show CDR1 as SNHLY and CDR2 as FYNNEI. J lost 10 bases, V lost 9 bases, and 7 bases had no gene match.

The J gene is TRBJ2-7, the V gene TRBV10-3; a possible D gene is TRBD1 (6 bases). V was pared by 11 bases and J by 3 bases, with 23 bases between. CDR1 is ENHRY, CDR2 SYGVKD, per germline. CDR3 length: 15 amino acids. In DNA form, the CDR3 reads TGTGCCGCGTCACCTACCGGGACACCTTTCTACGAGCAGTACTTC. Its protein product is CAASPTGTPFYEQYF.